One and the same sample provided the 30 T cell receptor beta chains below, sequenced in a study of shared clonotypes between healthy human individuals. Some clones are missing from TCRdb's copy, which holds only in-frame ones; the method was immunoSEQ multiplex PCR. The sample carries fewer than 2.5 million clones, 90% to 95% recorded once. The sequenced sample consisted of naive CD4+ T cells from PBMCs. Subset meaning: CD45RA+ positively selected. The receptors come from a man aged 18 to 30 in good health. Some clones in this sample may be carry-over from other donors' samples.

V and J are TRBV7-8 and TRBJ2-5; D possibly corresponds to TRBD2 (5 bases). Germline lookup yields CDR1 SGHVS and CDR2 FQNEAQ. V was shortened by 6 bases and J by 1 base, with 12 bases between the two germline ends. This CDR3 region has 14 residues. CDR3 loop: CASRPAGFQETQYF. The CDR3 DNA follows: TGTGCCAGCAGACCCGCGGGTTTCCAAGAGACCCAGTACTTC.

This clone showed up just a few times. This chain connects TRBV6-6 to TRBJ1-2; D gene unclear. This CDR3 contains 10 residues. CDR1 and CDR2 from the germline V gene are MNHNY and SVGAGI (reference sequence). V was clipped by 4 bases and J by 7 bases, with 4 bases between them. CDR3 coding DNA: TGTGCCAGCAGTTCAGTTGGCTACACCTTC. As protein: CASSSVGYTF.

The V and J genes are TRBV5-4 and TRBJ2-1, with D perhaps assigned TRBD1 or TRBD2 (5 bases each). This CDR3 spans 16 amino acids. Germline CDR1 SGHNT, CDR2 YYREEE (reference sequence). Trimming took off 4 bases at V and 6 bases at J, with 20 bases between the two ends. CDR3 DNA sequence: TGTGCCAGCAGCCCTCCCGGGACCGGGGCGGGCAATGAGCAGTTCTTC. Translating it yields CASSPPGTGAGNEQFF.

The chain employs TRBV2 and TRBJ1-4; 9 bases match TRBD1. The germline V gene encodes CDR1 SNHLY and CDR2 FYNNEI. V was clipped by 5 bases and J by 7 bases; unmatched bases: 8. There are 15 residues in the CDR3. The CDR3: CASSMMGQGSEKLFF. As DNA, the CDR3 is TGTGCCAGCAGTATGATGGGACAGGGTAGTGAAAAACTGTTTTTT.

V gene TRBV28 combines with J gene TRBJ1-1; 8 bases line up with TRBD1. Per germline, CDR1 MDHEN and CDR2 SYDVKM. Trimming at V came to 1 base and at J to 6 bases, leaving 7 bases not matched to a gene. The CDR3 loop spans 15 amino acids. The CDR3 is CASSLLAGQASEAFF. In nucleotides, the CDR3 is TGTGCCAGCAGTTTATTAGCGGGACAGGCGTCTGAAGCTTTCTTT.

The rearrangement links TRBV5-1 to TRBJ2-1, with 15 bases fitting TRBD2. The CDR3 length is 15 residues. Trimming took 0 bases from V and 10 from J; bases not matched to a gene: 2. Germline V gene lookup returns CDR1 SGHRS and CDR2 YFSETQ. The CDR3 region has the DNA TGCGCCAGCAGCTTGGAAGGACTAGCGGGAGGGGAGCAGTTCTTC. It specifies CASSLEGLAGGEQFF.

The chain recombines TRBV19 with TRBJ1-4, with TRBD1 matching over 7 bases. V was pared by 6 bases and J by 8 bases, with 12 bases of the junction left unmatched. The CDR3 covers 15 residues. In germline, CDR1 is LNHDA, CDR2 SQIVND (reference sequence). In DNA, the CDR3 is TGTGCCAGTAGGGATCCGGGACAGAGGAGGGAAAAACTGTTTTTT. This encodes CASRDPGQRREKLFF. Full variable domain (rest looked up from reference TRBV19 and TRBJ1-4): DGGITQSPKYLFRKEGQNVTLSCEQNLNHDAMYWYRQDPGQGLRLIYYSQIVNDFQKGDIAEGYSVSREKKESFPLTVTSAQKNPTAFYLCASRDPGQRREKLFFGSGTQLSVL.

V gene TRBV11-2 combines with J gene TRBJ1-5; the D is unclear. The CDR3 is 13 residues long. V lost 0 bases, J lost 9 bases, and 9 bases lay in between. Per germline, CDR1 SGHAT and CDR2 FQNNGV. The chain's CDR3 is CASSLDLDMPQHF. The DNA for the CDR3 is TGTGCCAGCAGCTTAGATCTAGATATGCCCCAGCATTTT.

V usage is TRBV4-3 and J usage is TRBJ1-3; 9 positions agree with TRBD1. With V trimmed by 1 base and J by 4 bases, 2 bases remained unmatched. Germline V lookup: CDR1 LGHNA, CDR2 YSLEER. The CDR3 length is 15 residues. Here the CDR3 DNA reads TGCGCCAGCAGCCAAGTGGACAGGGGAGGAAACACCATATATTTT. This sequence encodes CASSQVDRGGNTIYF.

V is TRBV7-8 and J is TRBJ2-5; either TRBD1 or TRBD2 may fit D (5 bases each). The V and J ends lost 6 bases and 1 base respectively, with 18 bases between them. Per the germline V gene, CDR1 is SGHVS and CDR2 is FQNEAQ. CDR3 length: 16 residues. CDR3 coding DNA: TGTGCCAGCAGTCCCGGGACGTCATCGGGCCAAGAGACCCAGTACTTC. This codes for CASSPGTSSGQETQYF.

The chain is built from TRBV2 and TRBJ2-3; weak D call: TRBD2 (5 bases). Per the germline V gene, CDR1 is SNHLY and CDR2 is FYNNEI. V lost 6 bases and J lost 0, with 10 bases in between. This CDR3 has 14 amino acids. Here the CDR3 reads CASRPRTSTDTQYF. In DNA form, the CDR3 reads TGTGCCAGCAGACCCCGGACTAGCACAGATACGCAGTATTTT.

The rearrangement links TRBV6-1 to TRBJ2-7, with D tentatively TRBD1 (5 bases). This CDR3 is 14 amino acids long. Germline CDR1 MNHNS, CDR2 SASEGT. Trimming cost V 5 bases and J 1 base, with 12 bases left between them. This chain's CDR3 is CASSITAGSYEQYF. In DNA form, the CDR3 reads TGTGCCAGCAGTATCACCGCAGGGTCCTACGAGCAGTACTTC.

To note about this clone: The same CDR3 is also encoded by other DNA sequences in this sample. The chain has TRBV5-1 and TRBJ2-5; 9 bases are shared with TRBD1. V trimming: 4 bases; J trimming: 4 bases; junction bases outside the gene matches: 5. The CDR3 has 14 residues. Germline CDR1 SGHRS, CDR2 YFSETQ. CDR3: CASSPGQGAETQYF. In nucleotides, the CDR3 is TGCGCCAGCAGCCCGGGACAGGGAGCAGAGACCCAGTACTTC.

The CDR3 loop is CASRGQPQKNNEQFF. The DNA for the CDR3 is TGTGCCAGTCGGGGACAGCCCCAGAAAAACAATGAGCAGTTCTTC. This chain joins TRBV6-1 and TRBJ2-1, with 7 bases that match TRBD1. Trimming at V came to 9 bases and at J to 5 bases, leaving 13 bases not matched to a gene. This CDR3 comprises 15 residues. Germline CDR1 MNHNS, CDR2 SASEGT.

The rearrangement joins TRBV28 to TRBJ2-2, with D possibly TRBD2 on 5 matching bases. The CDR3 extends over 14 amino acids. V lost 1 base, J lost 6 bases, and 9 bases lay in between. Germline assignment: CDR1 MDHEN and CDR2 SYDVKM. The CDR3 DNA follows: TGTGCCAGCAGTTTATTCCAGGAGGCCGGGGAGCTGTTTTTT. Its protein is CASSLFQEAGELFF.

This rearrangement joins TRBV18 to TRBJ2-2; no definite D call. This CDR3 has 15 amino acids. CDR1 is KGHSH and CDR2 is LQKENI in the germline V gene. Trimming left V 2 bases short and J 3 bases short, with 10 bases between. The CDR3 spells CASSPGRIHTGELFF. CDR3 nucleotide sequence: TGTGCCAGCTCACCAGGACGGATACACACCGGGGAGCTGTTTTTT.

In DNA, the CDR3 is TGTGCCAGTAGCCACCTGAGACCCGGAGTGGATGGAGCCTACGAGCAGTACTTC. This gives the protein CASSHLRPGVDGAYEQYF. This chain links TRBV19 with TRBJ2-7; D not certain. The V gene's germline CDR1 is LNHDA and CDR2 SQIVND (reference sequence). V lost 6 bases and J 2 bases, leaving 26 bases between the germline ends. This CDR3 contains 18 residues.

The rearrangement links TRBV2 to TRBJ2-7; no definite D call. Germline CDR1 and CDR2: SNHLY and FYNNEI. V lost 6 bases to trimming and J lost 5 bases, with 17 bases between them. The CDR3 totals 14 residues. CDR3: CASRKQVGRNEQYF. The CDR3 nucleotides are TGTGCCAGCAGAAAACAAGTAGGAAGGAACGAGCAGTACTTC.

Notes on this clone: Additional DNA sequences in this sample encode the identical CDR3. The DNA for the CDR3 is TGTGCCAGCAGTGAGATTGGCTACCACGAGCAGTACTTC. Its translation: CASSEIGYHEQYF. This chain uses TRBV6-1 with TRBJ2-7, with no clear D. The CDR3 length is 13 residues. Per germline, CDR1 MNHNS and CDR2 SASEGT. Trimming stripped 3 bases from V and 5 bases from J, with 11 bases between.

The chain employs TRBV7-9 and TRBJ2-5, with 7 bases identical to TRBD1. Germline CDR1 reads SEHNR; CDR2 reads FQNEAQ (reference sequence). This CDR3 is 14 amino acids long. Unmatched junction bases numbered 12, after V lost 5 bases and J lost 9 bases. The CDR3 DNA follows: TGTGCCAGCAGCCCGACAGGGCTTGGGTGGGCCCAGTACTTC. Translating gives CASSPTGLGWAQYF.

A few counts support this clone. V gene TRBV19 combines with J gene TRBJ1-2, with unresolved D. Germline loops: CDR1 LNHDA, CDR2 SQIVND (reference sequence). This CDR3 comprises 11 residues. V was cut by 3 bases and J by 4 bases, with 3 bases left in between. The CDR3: CASSIRYGYTF. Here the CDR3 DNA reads TGTGCCAGTAGTATTCGCTATGGCTACACCTTC.

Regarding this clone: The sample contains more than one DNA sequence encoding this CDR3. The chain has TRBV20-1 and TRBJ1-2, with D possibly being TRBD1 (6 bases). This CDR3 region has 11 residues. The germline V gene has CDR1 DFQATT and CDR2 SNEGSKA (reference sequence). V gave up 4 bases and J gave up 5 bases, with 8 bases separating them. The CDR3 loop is CSANRAYGYTF. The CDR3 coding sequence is TGCAGTGCTAACAGGGCGTATGGCTACACCTTC.

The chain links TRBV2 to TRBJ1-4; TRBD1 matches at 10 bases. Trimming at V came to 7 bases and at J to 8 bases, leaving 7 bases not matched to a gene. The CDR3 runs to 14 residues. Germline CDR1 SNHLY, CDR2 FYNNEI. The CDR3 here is CASIDRGRAEKLFF. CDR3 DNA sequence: TGTGCCAGCATTGACAGGGGGCGCGCCGAAAAACTGTTTTTT.

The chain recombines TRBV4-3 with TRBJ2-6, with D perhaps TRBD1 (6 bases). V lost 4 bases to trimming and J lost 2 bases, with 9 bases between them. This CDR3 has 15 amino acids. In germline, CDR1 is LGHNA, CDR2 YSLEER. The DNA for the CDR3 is TGCGCCAGCAGCCGAGCAGGGGCTGGGGCCAACGTCCTGACTTTC. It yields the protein CASSRAGAGANVLTF.

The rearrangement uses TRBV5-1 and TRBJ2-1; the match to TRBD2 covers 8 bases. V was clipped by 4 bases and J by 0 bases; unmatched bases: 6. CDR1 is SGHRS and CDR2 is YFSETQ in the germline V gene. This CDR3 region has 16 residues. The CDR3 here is CASSPSGRVSYNEQFF. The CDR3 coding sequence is TGCGCCAGCAGCCCCAGCGGGAGAGTCTCCTACAATGAGCAGTTCTTC. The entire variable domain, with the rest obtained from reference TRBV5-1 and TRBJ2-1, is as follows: KAGVTQTPRYLIKTRGQQVTLSCSPISGHRSVSWYQQTPGQGLQFLFEYFSETQRNKGNFPGRFSGRQFSNSRSEMNVSTLELGDSALYLCASSPSGRVSYNEQFFGPGTRLTVL.

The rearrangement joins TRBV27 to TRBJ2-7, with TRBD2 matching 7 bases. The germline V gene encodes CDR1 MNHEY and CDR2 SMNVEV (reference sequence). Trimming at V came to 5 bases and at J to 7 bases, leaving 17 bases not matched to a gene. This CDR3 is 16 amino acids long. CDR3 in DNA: TGTGCCAGCAGTATCCACCGGGACTACCCAGGAAGGGAGCAGTACTTC. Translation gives CASSIHRDYPGREQYF.

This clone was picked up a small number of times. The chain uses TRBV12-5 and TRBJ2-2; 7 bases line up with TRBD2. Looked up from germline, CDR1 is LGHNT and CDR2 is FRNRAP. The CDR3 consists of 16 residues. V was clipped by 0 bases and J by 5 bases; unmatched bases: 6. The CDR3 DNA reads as TGTGCTAGTGGTTTGGTCCCTCCGGGAGGAACCGGGGAGCTGTTTTTT. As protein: CASGLVPPGGTGELFF.

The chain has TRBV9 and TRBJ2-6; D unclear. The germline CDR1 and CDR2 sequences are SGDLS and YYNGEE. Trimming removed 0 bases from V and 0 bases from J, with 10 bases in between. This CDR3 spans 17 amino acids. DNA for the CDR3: TGTGCCAGCAGCGTAGGGACGGCCAACTCTGGGGCCAACGTCCTGACTTTC. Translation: CASSVGTANSGANVLTF.

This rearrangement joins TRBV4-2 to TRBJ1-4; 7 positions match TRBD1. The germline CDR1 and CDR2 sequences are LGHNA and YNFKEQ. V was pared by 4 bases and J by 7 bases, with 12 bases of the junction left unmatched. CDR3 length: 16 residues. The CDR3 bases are TGTGCCAGCAGCCTATCTACAGGGGATCGGGGTGAAAAACTGTTTTTT. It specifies CASSLSTGDRGEKLFF.

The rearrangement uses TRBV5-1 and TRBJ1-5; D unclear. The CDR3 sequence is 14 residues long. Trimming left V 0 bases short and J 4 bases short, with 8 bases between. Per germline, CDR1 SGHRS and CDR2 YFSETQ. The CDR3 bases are TGCGCCAGCAGCTTGGACAGCGAAAATCAGCCCCAGCATTTT. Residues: CASSLDSENQPQHF.